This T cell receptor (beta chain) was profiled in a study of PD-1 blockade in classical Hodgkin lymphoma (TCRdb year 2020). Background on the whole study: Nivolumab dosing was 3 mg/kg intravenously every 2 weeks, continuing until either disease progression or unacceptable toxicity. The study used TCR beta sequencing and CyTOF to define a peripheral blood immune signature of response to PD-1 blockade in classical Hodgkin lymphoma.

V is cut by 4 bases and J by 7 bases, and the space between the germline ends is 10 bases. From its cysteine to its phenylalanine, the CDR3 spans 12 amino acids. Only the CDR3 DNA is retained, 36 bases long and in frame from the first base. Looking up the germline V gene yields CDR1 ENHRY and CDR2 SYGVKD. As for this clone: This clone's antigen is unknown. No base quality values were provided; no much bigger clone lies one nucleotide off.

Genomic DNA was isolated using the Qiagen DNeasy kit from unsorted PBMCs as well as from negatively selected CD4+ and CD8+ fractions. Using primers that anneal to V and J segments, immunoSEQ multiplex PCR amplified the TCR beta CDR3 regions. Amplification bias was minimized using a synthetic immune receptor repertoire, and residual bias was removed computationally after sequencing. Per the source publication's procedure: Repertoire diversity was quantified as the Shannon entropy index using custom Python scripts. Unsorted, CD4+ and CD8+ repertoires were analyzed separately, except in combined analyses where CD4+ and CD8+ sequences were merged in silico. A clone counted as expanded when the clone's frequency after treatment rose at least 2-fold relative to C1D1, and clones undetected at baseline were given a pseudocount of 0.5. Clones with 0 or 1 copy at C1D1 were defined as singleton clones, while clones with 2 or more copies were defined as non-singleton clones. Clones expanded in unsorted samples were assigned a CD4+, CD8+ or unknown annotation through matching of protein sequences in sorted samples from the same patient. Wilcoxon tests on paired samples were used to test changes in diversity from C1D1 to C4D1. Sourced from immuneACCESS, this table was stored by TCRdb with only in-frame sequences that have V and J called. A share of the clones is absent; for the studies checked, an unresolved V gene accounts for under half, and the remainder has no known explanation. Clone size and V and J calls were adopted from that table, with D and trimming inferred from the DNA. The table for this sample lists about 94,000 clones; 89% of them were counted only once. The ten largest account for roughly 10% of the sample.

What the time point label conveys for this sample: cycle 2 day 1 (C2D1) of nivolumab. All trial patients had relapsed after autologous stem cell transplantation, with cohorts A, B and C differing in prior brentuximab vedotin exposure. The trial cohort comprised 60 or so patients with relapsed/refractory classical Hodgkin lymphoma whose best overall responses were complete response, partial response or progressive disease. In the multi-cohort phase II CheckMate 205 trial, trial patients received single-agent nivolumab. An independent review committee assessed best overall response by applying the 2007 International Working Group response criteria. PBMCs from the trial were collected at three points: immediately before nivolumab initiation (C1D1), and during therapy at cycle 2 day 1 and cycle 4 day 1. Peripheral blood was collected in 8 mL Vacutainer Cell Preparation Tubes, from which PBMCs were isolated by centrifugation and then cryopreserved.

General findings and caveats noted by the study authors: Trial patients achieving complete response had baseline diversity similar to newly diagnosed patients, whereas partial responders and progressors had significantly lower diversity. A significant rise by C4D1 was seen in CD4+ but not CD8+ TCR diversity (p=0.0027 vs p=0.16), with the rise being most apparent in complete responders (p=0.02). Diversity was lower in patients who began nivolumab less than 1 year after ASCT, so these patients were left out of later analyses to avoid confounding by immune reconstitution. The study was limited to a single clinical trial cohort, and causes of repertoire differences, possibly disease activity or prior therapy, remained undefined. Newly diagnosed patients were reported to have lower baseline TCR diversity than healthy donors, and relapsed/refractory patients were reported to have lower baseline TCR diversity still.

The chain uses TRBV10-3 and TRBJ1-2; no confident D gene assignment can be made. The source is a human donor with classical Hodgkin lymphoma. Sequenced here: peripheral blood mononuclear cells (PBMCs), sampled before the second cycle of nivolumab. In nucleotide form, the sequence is TGTGCCATCAGTGCTCGCCCGGGTGGCTACACCTTC. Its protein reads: CAISARPGGYTF.